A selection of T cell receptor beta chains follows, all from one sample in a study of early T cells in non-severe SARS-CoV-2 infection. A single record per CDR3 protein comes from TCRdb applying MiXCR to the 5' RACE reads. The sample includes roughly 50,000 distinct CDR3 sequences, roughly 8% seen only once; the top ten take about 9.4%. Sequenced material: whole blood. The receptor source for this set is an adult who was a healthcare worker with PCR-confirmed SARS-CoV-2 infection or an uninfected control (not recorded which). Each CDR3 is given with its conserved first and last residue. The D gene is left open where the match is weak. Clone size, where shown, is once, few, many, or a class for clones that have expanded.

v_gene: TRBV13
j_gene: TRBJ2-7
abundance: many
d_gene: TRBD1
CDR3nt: TGTGCCAGCAGCTTAGTTACAGGGGCCTACGAGCAGTACTTC
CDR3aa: CASSLVTGAYEQYF

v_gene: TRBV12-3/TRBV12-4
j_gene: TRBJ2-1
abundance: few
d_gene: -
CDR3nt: TGTGCCAGCTTACTACGCGGATCCTCCTACAATGAGCAGTTCTTC
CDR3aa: CASLLRGSSYNEQFF

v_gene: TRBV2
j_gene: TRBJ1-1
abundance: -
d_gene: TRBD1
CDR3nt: TGTGCCAGCAGGAGATATCGGACAGGGACTGAAGCTTTCTTT
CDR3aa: CASRRYRTGTEAFF

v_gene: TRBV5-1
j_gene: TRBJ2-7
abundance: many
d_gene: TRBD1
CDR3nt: TGCGCCAGCAGCTTGGGAGGGACAGGGGTTTACGAGCAGTACTTC
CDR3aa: CASSLGGTGVYEQYF

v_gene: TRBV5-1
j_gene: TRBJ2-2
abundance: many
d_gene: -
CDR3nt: TGCGCCAGCAGCTTGGAAGGGCTGAACACCGGGGAGCTGTTTTTT
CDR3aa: CASSLEGLNTGELFF

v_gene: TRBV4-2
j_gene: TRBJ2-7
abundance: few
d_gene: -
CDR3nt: TGTGCCAGCAGCCAGGGAATTAGCGTAGCCTCCTACGAGCAGTACTTC
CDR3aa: CASSQGISVASYEQYF

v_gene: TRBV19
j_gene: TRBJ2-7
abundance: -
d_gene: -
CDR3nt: TGTGCCAGTAGTAGAAATTTACCCTACGAGCAGTACTTC
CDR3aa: CASSRNLPYEQYF

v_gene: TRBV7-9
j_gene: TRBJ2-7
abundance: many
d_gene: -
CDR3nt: TGTGCCAGCAGCTTAGCCGATTCACTATACTACGAGCAGTACTTC
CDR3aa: CASSLADSLYYEQYF

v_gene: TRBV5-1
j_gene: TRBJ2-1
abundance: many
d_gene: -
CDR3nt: TGCGCCAGCCGAACCCTAGGGGTGAGCTCCTACAATGAGCAGTTCTTC
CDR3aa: CASRTLGVSSYNEQFF

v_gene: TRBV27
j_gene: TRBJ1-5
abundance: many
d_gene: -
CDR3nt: TGTGCCAGCAGTTTAGTTCAAAATCAGCCCCAGCATTTT
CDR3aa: CASSLVQNQPQHF

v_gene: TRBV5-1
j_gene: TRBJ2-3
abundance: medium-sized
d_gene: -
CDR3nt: TGCGCCAGCAGCCCCCTAGGGCGCGTCATAGATACGCAGTATTTT
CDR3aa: CASSPLGRVIDTQYF

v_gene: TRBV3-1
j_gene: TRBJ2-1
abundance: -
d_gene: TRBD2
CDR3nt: TGTGCCAGCAGCCGAACTAGCGGATCCTACAATGAGCAGTTCTTC
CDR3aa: CASSRTSGSYNEQFF

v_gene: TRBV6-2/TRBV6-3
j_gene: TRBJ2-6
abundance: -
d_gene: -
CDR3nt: TGTGCCAGCAGTTACTTTTTAGGCAGAAGCTCTGGGGCCAACGTCCTGACTTTC
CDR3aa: CASSYFLGRSSGANVLTF

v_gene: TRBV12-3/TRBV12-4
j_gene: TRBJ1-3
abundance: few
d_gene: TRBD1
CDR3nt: TGTGCCAGCAGGATGGGACAGCCCTCTGGAAACACCATATATTTT
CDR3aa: CASRMGQPSGNTIYF

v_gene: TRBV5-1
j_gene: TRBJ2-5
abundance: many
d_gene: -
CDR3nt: TGCGCCAGCAGCTTGATCCTTAGCGGCCAAGAGACCCAGTACTTC
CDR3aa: CASSLILSGQETQYF

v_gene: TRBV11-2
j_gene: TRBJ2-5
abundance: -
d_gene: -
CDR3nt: TGTGCCAGCAGCCCGGACACCCTCCAAGAGACCCAGTACTTC
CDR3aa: CASSPDTLQETQYF

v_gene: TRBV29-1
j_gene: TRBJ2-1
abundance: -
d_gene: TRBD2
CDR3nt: TGCAGCGTGGCCTGGACTAGCGGGGGCCCATACAATGAGCAGTTCTTC
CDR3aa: CSVAWTSGGPYNEQFF

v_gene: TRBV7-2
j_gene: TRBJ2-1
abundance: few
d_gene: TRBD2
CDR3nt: TGTGCCAGCAGCCGGCTAGCGGGACGGGACGGCCTAGCGCAGTTCTTC
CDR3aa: CASSRLAGRDGLAQFF

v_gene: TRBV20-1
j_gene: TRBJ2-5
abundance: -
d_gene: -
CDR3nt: TGCAGTGCTAGAGAAGCAGGGCAAACCCAAGAGACCCAGTACTTC
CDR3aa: CSAREAGQTQETQYF

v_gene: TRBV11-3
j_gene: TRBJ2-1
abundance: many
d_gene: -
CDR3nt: TGTGCCAGCAGCTTATACGGGGGTCCAGACAATGAGCAGTTCTTC
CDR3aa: CASSLYGGPDNEQFF

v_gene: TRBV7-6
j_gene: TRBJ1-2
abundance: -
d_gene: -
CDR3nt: TGTGCCAGCAGCACCCCCACGGGGCAGGGGTTTCGAGGCTACACCTTC
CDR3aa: CASSTPTGQGFRGYTF

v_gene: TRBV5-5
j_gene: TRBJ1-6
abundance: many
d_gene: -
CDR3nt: TGTGCCAGCAGCTTGTCTCTAAGCTCCTATAATTCACCCCTCCACTTT
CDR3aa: CASSLSLSSYNSPLHF

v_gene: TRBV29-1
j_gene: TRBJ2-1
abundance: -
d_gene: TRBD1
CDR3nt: TGCAGCGCCCGGACAGGGGGCACGAATGAGCAGTTCTTC
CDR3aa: CSARTGGTNEQFF

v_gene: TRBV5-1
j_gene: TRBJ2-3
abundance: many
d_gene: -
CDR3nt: TGCGCCAGCAGCTTTCTGGATACGCAGTATTTT
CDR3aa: CASSFLDTQYF

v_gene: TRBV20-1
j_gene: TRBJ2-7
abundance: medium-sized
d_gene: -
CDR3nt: TGCAGTGCTATTTGGGACCTCTCCGACGAGCAGTACTTC
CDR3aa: CSAIWDLSDEQYF

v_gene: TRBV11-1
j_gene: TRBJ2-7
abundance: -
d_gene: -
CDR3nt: TGTGCCAGCAGCTACCGGACAGCCCTCTACGAGCAGTACTTC
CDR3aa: CASSYRTALYEQYF

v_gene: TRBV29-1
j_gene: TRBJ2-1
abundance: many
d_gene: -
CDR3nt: TGCAGCGTTGAAGCTAGCCCGGGGGATCGGCAGTTCTTC
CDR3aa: CSVEASPGDRQFF

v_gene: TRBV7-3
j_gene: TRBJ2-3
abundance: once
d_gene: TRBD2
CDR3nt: TGTGCCAGCAGCTCGAATAGCGGGGGCCCCGATACGCAGTATTTT
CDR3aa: CASSSNSGGPDTQYF

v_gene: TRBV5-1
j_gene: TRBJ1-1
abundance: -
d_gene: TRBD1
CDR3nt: TGCGCCAGCAGCTTTCACGAGGGGACAGTAAACACTGAAGCTTTCTTT
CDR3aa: CASSFHEGTVNTEAFF

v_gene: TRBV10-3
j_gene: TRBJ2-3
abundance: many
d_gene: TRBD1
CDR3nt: TGTGCCATCAGTCCCAGACAGGGTTCAGATACGCAGTATTTT
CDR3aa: CAISPRQGSDTQYF

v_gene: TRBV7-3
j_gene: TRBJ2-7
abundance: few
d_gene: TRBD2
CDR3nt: TGTGCCAGCAGCGTTACTAGCGGCTACGAGCAGTACTTC
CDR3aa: CASSVTSGYEQYF

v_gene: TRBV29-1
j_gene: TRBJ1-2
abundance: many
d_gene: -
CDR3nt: TGCAGCGTCGCCAGGACAGCTGGTTATGGCTACACCTTC
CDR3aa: CSVARTAGYGYTF

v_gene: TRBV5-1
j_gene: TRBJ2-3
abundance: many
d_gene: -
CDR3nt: TGCGCCAGCAGCTTGAGACCGATCAGCACAGATACGCAGTATTTT
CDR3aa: CASSLRPISTDTQYF

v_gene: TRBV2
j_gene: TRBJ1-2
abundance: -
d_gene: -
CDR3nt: TGTGCCAGCAGTCCGACCGGGAGGGGATATGGCTACACCTTC
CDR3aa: CASSPTGRGYGYTF

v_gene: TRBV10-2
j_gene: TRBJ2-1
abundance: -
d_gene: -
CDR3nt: TGCGCCAGCAGTGCATATAGCGGAAGCTCCTACAATGAGCAGTTCTTC
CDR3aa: CASSAYSGSSYNEQFF

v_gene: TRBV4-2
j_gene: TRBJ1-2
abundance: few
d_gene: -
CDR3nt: TGTGCCAGCAGCCAAGCTCTCGGAACTAACTATGGCTACACCTTC
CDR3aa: CASSQALGTNYGYTF

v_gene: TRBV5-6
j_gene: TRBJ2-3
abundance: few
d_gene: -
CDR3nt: TGTGCCAGCAGCTTGGGAGGATGGGATACGCAGTATTTT
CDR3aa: CASSLGGWDTQYF

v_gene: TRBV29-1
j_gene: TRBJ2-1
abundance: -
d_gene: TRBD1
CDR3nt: TGCAGCGCGCGGACAGGGCAGAATGAGCAGTTCTTC
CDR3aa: CSARTGQNEQFF

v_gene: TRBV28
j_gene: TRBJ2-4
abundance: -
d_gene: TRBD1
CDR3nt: TGTGCCGGGGGTTCGGGACAGGGCTACGTTCAGTACTTC
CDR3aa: CAGGSGQGYVQYF